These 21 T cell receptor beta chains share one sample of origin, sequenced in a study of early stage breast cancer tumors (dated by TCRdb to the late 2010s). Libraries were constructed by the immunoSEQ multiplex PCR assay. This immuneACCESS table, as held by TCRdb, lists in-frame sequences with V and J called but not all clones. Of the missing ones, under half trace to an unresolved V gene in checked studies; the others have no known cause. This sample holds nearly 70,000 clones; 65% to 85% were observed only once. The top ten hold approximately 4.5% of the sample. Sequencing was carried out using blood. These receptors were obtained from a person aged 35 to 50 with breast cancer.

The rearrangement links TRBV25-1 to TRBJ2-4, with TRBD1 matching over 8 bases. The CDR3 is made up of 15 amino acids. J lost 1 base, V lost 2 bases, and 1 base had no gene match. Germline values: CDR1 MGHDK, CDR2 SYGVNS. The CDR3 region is CASSEPGGAKNIQYF. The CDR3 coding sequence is TGTGCCAGCAGTGAACCAGGGGGCGCCAAAAACATTCAGTACTTC.

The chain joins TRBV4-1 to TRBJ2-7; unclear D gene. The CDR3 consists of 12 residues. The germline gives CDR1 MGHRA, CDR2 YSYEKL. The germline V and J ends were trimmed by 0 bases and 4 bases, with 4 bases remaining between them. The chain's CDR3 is CASSQEGYEQYF. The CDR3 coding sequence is TGCGCCAGCAGCCAAGAGGGGTACGAGCAGTACTTC.

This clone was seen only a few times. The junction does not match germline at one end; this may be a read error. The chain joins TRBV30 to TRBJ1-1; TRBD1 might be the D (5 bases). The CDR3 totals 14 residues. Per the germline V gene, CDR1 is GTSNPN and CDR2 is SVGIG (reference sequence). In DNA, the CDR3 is TGTGCCCGGAGTGTAAAAGGGACGAACACTGAAGCTTTCTTT. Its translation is CARSVKGTNTEAFF.

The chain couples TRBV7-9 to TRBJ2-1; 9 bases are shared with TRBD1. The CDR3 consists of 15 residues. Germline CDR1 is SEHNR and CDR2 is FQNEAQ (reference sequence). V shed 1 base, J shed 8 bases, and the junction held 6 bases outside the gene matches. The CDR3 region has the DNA TGTGCCAGCAGCTTAGGAGGGACAGGGTCACATGAGCAGTTCTTC. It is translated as CASSLGGTGSHEQFF. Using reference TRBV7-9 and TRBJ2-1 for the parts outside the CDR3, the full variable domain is DTGVSQNPRHKITKRGQNVTFRCDPISEHNRLYWYRQTLGQGPEFLTYFQNEAQLEKSRLLSDRFSAERPKGSFSTLEIQRTEQGDSAMYLCASSLGGTGSHEQFFGPGTRLTVL.

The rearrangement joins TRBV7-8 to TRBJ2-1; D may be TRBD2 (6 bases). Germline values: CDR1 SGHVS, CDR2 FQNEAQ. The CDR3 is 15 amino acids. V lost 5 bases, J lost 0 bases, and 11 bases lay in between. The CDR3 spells CASSPRRDSYNEQFF. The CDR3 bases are TGTGCCAGCAGCCCTAGGAGGGACTCCTACAATGAGCAGTTCTTC.

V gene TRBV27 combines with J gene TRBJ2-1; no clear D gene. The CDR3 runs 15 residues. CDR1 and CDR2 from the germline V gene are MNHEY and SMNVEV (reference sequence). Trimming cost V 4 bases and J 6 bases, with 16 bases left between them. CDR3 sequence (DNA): TGTGCCAGCAGTTACCCCAGCCAACCAGGCAATGAGCAGTTCTTC. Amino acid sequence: CASSYPSQPGNEQFF.

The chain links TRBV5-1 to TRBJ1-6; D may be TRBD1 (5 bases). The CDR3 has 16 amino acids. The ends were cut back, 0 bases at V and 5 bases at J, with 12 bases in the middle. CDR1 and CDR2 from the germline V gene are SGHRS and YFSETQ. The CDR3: CASSLGQGFNNSPLHF. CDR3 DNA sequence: TGCGCCAGCAGCTTGGGCCAGGGCTTCAATAATTCACCCCTCCACTTT.

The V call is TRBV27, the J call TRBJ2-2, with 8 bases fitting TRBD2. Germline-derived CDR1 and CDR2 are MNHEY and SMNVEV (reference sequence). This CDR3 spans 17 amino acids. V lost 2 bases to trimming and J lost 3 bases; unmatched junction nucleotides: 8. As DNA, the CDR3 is TGTGCCAGCAGTTTACGGGGGCGCGGGGGGTACACCGGGGAGCTGTTTTTT. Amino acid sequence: CASSLRGRGGYTGELFF.

The CDR3 coding sequence is TGTGCCAGCAGTGAAGGGGTGGGAGTCTCCTACGAGCAGTACTTC. Its protein product is CASSEGVGVSYEQYF. The rearrangement links TRBV6-1 to TRBJ2-7; D may be TRBD2 (5 bases). The V gene lost 1 base and the J gene lost 0 bases, with 10 bases spanning the gap. CDR3 length: 15 amino acids. Germline V gene sequence: CDR1 MNHNS, CDR2 SASEGT.

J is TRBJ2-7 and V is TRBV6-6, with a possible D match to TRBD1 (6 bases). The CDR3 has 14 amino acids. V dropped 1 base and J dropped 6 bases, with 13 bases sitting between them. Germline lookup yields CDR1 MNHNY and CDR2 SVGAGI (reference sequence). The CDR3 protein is CASSYLAIGGEQYF. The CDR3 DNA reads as TGTGCCAGCAGTTACTTGGCGATAGGGGGCGAGCAGTACTTC.

CDR3 protein: CASARRRLAEINNEQFF. In DNA, the CDR3 is TGTGCCAGCGCTAGGAGGCGTCTAGCGGAAATTAACAATGAGCAGTTCTTC. The chain couples TRBV28 to TRBJ2-1; 7 bases agree with TRBD2. CDR3 length: 17 amino acids. Germline assignment: CDR1 MDHEN and CDR2 SYDVKM. V shed 8 bases, J shed 5 bases, and the junction held 18 bases outside the gene matches.

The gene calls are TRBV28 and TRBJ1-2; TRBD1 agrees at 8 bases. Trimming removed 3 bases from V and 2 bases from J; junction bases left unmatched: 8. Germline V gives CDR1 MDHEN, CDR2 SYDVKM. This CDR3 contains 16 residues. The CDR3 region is CASSFPTGGLNYGYTF. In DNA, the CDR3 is TGTGCCAGCAGTTTTCCCACAGGGGGACTCAACTATGGCTACACCTTC.

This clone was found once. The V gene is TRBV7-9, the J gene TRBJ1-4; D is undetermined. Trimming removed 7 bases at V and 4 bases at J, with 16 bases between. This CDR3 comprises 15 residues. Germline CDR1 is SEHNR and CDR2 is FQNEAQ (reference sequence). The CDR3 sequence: CASTSPEAHNEKLFF. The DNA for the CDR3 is TGTGCCAGCACCTCCCCCGAGGCTCATAATGAAAAACTGTTTTTT. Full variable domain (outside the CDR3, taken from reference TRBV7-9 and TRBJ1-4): DTGVSQNPRHKITKRGQNVTFRCDPISEHNRLYWYRQTLGQGPEFLTYFQNEAQLEKSRLLSDRFSAERPKGSFSTLEIQRTEQGDSAMYLCASTSPEAHNEKLFFGSGTQLSVL.

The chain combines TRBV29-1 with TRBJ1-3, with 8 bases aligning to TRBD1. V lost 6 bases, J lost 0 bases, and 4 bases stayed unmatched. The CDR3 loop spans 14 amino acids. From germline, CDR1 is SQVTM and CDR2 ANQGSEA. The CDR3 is CSVRDRHSGNTIYF. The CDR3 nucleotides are TGCAGCGTGCGGGACAGGCACTCTGGAAACACCATATATTTT. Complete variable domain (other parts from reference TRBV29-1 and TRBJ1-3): SAVISQKPSRDICQRGTSLTIQCQVDSQVTMMFWYRQQPGQSLTLIATANQGSEATYESGFVIDKFPISRPNLTFSTLTVSNMSPEDSSIYLCSVRDRHSGNTIYFGEGSWLTVV.

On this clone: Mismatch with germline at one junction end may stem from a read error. DNA of the CDR3: TGTACCAGCAGTGAAGGTCGAGAGACCCAGTACTTC. It is translated as CTSSEGRETQYF. The chain has TRBV2 and TRBJ2-5, with D hard to call. This CDR3 is built from 12 residues. From germline, CDR1 is SNHLY and CDR2 FYNNEI. The complete variable domain, with remaining parts taken from reference TRBV2 and TRBJ2-5, reads EPEVTQTPSHQVTQMGQEVILRCVPISNHLYFYWYRQILGQKVEFLVSFYNNEISEKSEIFDDQFSVERPDGSNFTLKIRSTKLEDSAMYFCTSSEGRETQYFGPGTRLLVL.

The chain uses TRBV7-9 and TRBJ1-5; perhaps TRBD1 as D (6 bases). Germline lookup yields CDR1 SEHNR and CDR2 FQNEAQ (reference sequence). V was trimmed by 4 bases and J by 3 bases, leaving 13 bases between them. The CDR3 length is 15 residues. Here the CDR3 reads CASSSGQSYNQPQHF. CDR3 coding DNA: TGTGCCAGCAGCTCCGGACAGAGTTACAATCAGCCCCAGCATTTT.

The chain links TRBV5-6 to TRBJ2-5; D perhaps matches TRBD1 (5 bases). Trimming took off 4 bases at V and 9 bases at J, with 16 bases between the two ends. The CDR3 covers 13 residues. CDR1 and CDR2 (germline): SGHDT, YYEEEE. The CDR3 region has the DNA TGTGCCAGCAGCCCATCGACAGTCCTCGCCCAGTACTTC. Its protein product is CASSPSTVLAQYF.

The CDR3 reads CASSEWGTGRGTEAFF. The CDR3 DNA reads TGCGCCAGCAGTGAGTGGGGGACAGGGAGGGGCACTGAAGCTTTCTTT. The chain carries TRBV10-2 and TRBJ1-1, with TRBD1 matching 9 bases. Germline V gives CDR1 WSHSY, CDR2 SAAADI. This CDR3 contains 16 residues. After removal of 1 base from V and 4 bases from J, the junction contained 7 bases not matched to a gene.

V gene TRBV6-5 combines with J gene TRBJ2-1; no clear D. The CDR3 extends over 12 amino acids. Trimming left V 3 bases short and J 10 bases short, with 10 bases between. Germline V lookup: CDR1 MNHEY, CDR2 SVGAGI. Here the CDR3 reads CASSYLAGEQFF. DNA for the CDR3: TGTGCCAGCAGTTATCTCGCCGGGGAGCAGTTCTTC.

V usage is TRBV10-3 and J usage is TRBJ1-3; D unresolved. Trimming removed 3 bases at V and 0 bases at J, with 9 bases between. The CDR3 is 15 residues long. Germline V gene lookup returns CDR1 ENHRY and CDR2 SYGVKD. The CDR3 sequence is CAISDPDVSGNTIYF. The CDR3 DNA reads TGTGCCATCAGTGATCCCGACGTCTCTGGAAACACCATATATTTT.

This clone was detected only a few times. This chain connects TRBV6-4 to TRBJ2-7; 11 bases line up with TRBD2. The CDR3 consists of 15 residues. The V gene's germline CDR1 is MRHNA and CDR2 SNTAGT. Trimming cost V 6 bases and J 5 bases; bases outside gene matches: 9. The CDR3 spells CASRPLAGGNDEQYF. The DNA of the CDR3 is TGTGCCAGCAGGCCTCTAGCGGGAGGTAATGACGAGCAGTACTTC.